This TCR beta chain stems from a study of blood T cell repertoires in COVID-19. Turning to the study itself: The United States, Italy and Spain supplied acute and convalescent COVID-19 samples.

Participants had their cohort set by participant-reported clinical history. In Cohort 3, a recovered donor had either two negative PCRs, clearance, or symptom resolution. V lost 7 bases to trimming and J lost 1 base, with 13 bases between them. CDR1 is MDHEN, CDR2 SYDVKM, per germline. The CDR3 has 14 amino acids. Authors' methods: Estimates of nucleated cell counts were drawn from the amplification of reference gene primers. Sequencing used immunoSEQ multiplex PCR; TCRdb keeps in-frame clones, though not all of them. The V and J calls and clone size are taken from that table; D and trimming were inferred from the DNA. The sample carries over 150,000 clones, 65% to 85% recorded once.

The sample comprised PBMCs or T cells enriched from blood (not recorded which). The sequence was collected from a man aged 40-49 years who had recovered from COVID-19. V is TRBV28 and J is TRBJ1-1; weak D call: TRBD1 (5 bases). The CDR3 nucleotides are TGTGCCAGCATCGAGGCCAGGGAGAACACTGAAGCTTTCTTT. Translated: CASIEARENTEAFF.